The 12 T cell receptor beta chains given below trace back to one sample, sequenced in a study of cytomegalovirus exposure and HLA in healthy donors. Researchers ran the PCR with 60 Vbeta and 13 Jbeta primers. TCRdb's table, derived via immunoSEQ multiplex PCR, lists solely in-frame clones and lacks some. The table lists some 110,000 clones, 70% to 80% of them singletons. The material sequenced was PBMCs. The origin of the receptors is a female donor in good health and CMV-seronegative.

This chain joins TRBV30 and TRBJ2-7, with D possibly matching TRBD2 (6 bases). Trimming left V 1 base short and J 3 bases short, with 10 bases between. Germline V lookup: CDR1 GTSNPN, CDR2 SVGIG (reference sequence). There are 13 residues in the CDR3. The CDR3 loop reads CAWSAGTYYEQYF. The CDR3 DNA reads as TGTGCCTGGAGTGCCGGGACTTACTACGAGCAGTACTTC. The full variable domain, with the rest looked up from reference TRBV30 and TRBJ2-7, is SQTIHQWPATLVQPVGSPLSLECTVEGTSNPNLYWYRQAAGRGLQLLFYSVGIGQISSEVPQNLSASRPQDRQFILSSKKLLLSDSGFYLCAWSAGTYYEQYFGPGTRLTVT.

The chain has TRBV30 and TRBJ1-1; 7 nucleotides align to TRBD1. Looked up from germline, CDR1 is GTSNPN and CDR2 is SVGIG (reference sequence). The CDR3 is 14 residues long. V lost 1 base, J lost 3 bases, and 5 bases stayed unmatched. In DNA form, the CDR3 reads TGTGCCTGGAGTGCAGGGGGAGATGACACTGAAGCTTTCTTT. It encodes CAWSAGGDDTEAFF.

The chain's CDR3 is CAISPIFAENTGELFF. In DNA form, the CDR3 reads TGTGCCATCAGTCCGATATTCGCGGAGAACACCGGGGAGCTGTTTTTT. This chain uses TRBV10-3 with TRBJ2-2; D gene unclear. The CDR3 is made up of 16 amino acids. Trimming removed 5 bases at V and 1 base at J, with 14 bases between. The germline V gene encodes CDR1 ENHRY and CDR2 SYGVKD.

The chain is built from TRBV7-8 and TRBJ1-1, with 9 bases aligning to TRBD1. Trimming at V came to 5 bases and at J to 0 bases, leaving 10 bases not matched to a gene. The germline V gene has CDR1 SGHVS and CDR2 FQNEAQ. The CDR3 runs to 17 residues. The CDR3 loop reads CASSPRTGDALNTEAFF. CDR3 sequence (DNA): TGTGCCAGCAGCCCCCGGACAGGGGATGCCTTGAACACTGAAGCTTTCTTT.

The CDR3 is CASLTRTSGDTQYF. The CDR3, as DNA: TGTGCCAGCCTCACCCGGACTAGCGGAGATACGCAGTATTTT. The rearrangement uses TRBV11-3 and TRBJ2-3; TRBD2 matches at 10 bases. The V segment lost 8 bases and the J segment 5 bases; nucleotides outside the gene matches: 7. CDR3 size: 14 residues. Germline-derived CDR1 and CDR2 are SGHNT and YENEEA.

J is TRBJ1-4 and V is TRBV27; D perhaps matches TRBD1 (6 bases). CDR3 size: 17 residues. Trimming stripped 5 bases from V and 5 bases from J, with 21 bases between. Germline assignment: CDR1 MNHEY and CDR2 SMNVEV (reference sequence). CDR3 sequence (DNA): TGTGCCAGCAGTCCGGACAGAAGGGGCCCTAGGAATGAAAAACTGTTTTTT. It translates to CASSPDRRGPRNEKLFF.

The CDR3 DNA sequence: TGTGCCAGCAGCTTCCTTACTAGCACTGAGCAGTTCTTC. It encodes CASSFLTSTEQFF. The chain has TRBV7-3 and TRBJ2-1, with D perhaps matching TRBD2 (6 bases). The CDR3 is 13 amino acids. Germline loops: CDR1 SGHTA, CDR2 FQGTGA. The ends were cut back, 3 bases at V and 9 bases at J, with 12 bases in the middle.

This chain uses TRBV7-2 with TRBJ1-2; no firm D call. V was cut by 2 bases and J by 4 bases, with 8 bases left in between. CDR1 is SGHTA and CDR2 is FQGNSA in the germline V gene. This CDR3 region has 13 residues. The DNA for the CDR3 is TGTGCCAGCAGCTTACAGTCGCCCTATGGCTACACCTTC. This gives the protein CASSLQSPYGYTF. Full variable domain (missing parts from reference TRBV7-2 and TRBJ1-2): GAGVSQSPSNKVTEKGKDVELRCDPISGHTALYWYRQSLGQGLEFLIYFQGNSAPDKSGLPSDRFSAERTGGSVSTLTIQRTQQEDSAVYLCASSLQSPYGYTFGSGTRLTVV.

By share, this clone counts as medium-sized. DNA for the CDR3: TGTGCCAGCAGTGATCATCAGGAGACCCAGTACTTC. Translation: CASSDHQETQYF. The chain joins TRBV25-1 to TRBJ2-5; D unclear. CDR1 MGHDK and CDR2 SYGVNS come from the germline V gene. The CDR3 has 12 residues. The V and J ends lost 3 bases and 5 bases respectively, with 7 bases between them.

V is TRBV2 and J is TRBJ2-7, with 13 bases aligning to TRBD2. Unmatched junction bases numbered 3, after V lost 4 bases and J lost 3 bases. The CDR3 extends over 15 amino acids. The germline V gene has CDR1 SNHLY and CDR2 FYNNEI. In DNA, the CDR3 is TGTGCCAGCAGTGTGACTAGCGGGAGGAACTACGAGCAGTACTTC. Protein: CASSVTSGRNYEQYF.

The gene calls are TRBV7-9 and TRBJ2-3; no reliable D call. Germline V gene lookup returns CDR1 SEHNR and CDR2 FQNEAQ (reference sequence). This CDR3 has 13 amino acids. Trimming stripped 4 bases from V and 3 bases from J, with 8 bases between. For the CDR3, the DNA is TGTGCCAGCAGCTCCACCGGGACAGATACGCAGTATTTT. Residues: CASSSTGTDTQYF.

CDR3 in amino acids: CSCSPSGSYNEQFF. CDR3 coding DNA: TGCAGCTGTTCCCCGAGCGGAAGCTACAATGAGCAGTTCTTC. The chain has TRBV29-1 and TRBJ2-1; possibly TRBD2 for D (5 bases). Germline V CDR1 and CDR2: SQVTM, ANQGSEA. Trimming took off 8 bases at V and 3 bases at J, with 17 bases between the two ends. The CDR3 length is 14 residues.